This is a list of T cell receptor beta chains from one sample in a study of human T cells and chemical hapten exposure. Using its own MiXCR run on the RACE reads, TCRdb lists one record per CDR3 protein. The table lists around 39,000 distinct CDR3 sequences, around 6.4% of them singletons, with about 10% in the top ten. The material was whole blood, obtained in connection with sensitization to the hapten diphenylcyclopropenone (DPC). The receptor set was obtained from a woman aged 25 to 39 with alopecia areata. Some clones in this sample may be carry-over from other donors' samples. CDR3s include the opening cysteine and the closing phenylalanine or tryptophan. The order of the fields is CDR3 length, V gene, D gene, J gene, CDR3 protein. The D gene is left open where the match is weak.

>15|TRBV20-1|TRBD1|TRBJ2-4
CSGPQGTFPENIQYF
>15|TRBV27|-|TRBJ2-7
CASNTLGGASYEQYF
>15|TRBV28|-|TRBJ1-3
CASRKQGNSGNTIYF
>14|TRBV12-3/TRBV12-4|TRBD1|TRBJ2-5
CASKPGQGQETQYF
>14|TRBV19|-|TRBJ2-7
CATRDRDGSYEQYF
>16|TRBV12-3/TRBV12-4|-|TRBJ2-7
CASSLSGISDSYEQYF
>14|TRBV14|-|TRBJ2-7
CASSQESVSYEQYF
>16|TRBV30|TRBD1|TRBJ1-4
CAWNGRGQGRGEKLFF
>14|TRBV2|-|TRBJ2-6
CASRSLSGANVLTF
>13|TRBV6-6|TRBD2|TRBJ2-3
CASRAGDSDTQYF
>16|TRBV4-3|TRBD1|TRBJ1-3
CASSQEVMTGGNTIYF
>14|TRBV25-1|TRBD1|TRBJ1-5
CASSDGAGGQPQHF
>17|TRBV18|-|TRBJ1-6
CASSGGLVSSYNSPLHF
>14|TRBV7-3|-|TRBJ1-1
CASSLLDRHTEAFF
>15|TRBV6-2/TRBV6-3|-|TRBJ2-3
CASRPWGRAADTQYF
>14|TRBV18|-|TRBJ1-1
CASSPRGQGTEAFF
>13|TRBV27|-|TRBJ2-5
CASSLSAVGTQYF
>15|TRBV20-1|-|TRBJ2-7
CSASGVGRGGYEQYF
>13|TRBV20-1|-|TRBJ2-7
CSAWGRTTYEQYF
>13|TRBV20-1|TRBD1|TRBJ2-7
CSARSGGKNEQYF
>14|TRBV20-1|-|TRBJ2-1
CSALNLGQYNEQFF
>15|TRBV7-2|-|TRBJ2-3
CASSSAGLDTDTQYF
>15|TRBV11-2|-|TRBJ2-7
CASSPDGIEAYEQYF
>14|TRBV18|TRBD1|TRBJ1-1
CASSQDRANTEAFF
>13|TRBV12-3/TRBV12-4|-|TRBJ2-4
CASSLDERSIQYF
>14|TRBV19|-|TRBJ2-7
CASSISTSTYEQYF
>16|TRBV6-1|TRBD2|TRBJ2-5
CASSESAGLGQETQYF
>15|TRBV6-5|-|TRBJ1-5
CASRVGGRNNQPQHF
>11|TRBV3-1|-|TRBJ2-7
CASSLDYEQYF
>15|TRBV28|-|TRBJ2-7
CASSSQDVGNYEQYF
>15|TRBV6-2/TRBV6-3|-|TRBJ1-1
CASSSPQGLNTEAFF
>13|TRBV12-3/TRBV12-4|-|TRBJ1-1
CASTTGRGTEAFF
>14|TRBV7-8|TRBD1|TRBJ1-2
CASSYGTGNYGYTF
>14|TRBV6-1|-|TRBJ1-1
CASIRGQLNTEAFF
>15|TRBV10-3|-|TRBJ2-3
CAISGRAVSTDTQYF
>15|TRBV20-1|-|TRBJ1-4
CSARELQATNEKLFF
>12|TRBV30|-|TRBJ2-7
CAWSPESYEQYF
>14|TRBV11-2|TRBD1|TRBJ2-7
CASSFYDRVDEQYF
>16|TRBV27|-|TRBJ2-7
CASSEAGGGFRYEQYF
>14|TRBV7-2|-|TRBJ1-4
CASSLAGGGEKLFF
>15|TRBV12-3/TRBV12-4|-|TRBJ2-3
CASRGGADSTDTQYF
>12|TRBV5-1|TRBD1|TRBJ1-1
CASSRDSTEAFF